This T cell receptor beta chain emerged from a study of post-analysis software for immune sequencing data. Study observations and caveats: Versus controls, multiple sclerosis patients showed significantly lower diversity (normalized Chao1). Higher frequency in patients than in controls was seen for about five TRBV segments, with TRBV5-6, TRBV5-1 and TRBV20-1 among them. Samples prepared in the same batch strongly co-clustered by F measure.

This clonotype showed up just a few times. Its antigen is currently unknown. Germline-derived CDR1 and CDR2 are SGHTA and FQGNSA. The length of the CDR3 is 15 residues. Trimming cost V 0 bases and J 5 bases, with 13 bases left between them. Built from TCR beta cDNA, the libraries had unique molecular identifiers in them. In TCRdb, the PCR reads were re-called with MiXCR into one record per CDR3 protein. The data contain hundreds of thousands of distinct CDR3 sequences, roughly 27% of them singletons. This receptor was taken from a girl between 5 and 17 years old with multiple sclerosis. The chain joins TRBV7-2 to TRBJ2-5, with D possibly being TRBD1 or TRBD2 (5 bases each). The sequenced sample consisted of blood. The CDR3 spells CASSLARDVIETQYF. The CDR3 DNA reads TGTGCCAGCAGCTTAGCCCGGGACGTGATCGAGACCCAGTACTTC.